This TCR beta chain was captured by sequencing in a study of metastatic and nonmetastatic thyroid tumors. Findings and limits, study-wide: Across blood and tumor, TCR beta diversity in malignant thyroid tumors was reportedly significantly higher than in benign nodules.

As handled by the study authors: Clinicopathological groups of papillary thyroid cancer showed CDR3 differences that were used to build a distant-metastasis classifier. TCRdb reprocessed the PCR reads via MiXCR. The V and J calls were determined by TCRdb, not by the authors. This table has about 25,000 clones, around 13% appearing once. Germline CDR1 and CDR2: MNHEY and SVGEGT. Trimming stripped 10 bases from V and 7 bases from J, with 16 bases between. This CDR3 region has 12 residues. This clone was picked up a small number of times. What it binds is not known. Patients had received no treatment of any kind before thyroid surgery.

The sample comprised blood. The J gene is TRBJ1-1, the V gene TRBV6-2 or TRBV6-3, with unresolved D. This receptor was identified in a female donor with papillary thyroid cancer or a benign thyroid nodule (not recorded which). Some clones in this sample may be carry-over from other donors' samples. The CDR3 bases are TGTGCCAACAGACCCCTCGAGGGTGAAGCTTTCTTT. Its protein is CANRPLEGEAFF.